Shown below are 24 T cell receptor beta chains from a single sample sequenced in a study of T-cell memory formation after mild COVID-19. A single record per CDR3 protein comes from TCRdb applying MiXCR to the 5' RACE reads. Of 350,000 to 500,000 distinct CDR3 sequences in the sample, 15% to 20% are singletons; the top ten hold around a fifth. The sequenced material came from PBMCs or a T cell subset sorted from them (not recorded which). The receptors were gathered from a young man who had mild COVID-19 (a few samples of this study predate the infection). Cell type and time point are not known.

The chain links TRBV11-2 to TRBJ2-2; D gene uncertain. CDR3 length equals 13 residues. Trimming pared 6 bases from V and 6 bases from J, leaving 11 bases between. Germline assignment: CDR1 SGHAT and CDR2 FQNNGV. The CDR3 bases are TGTGCCAGCAGATCGCCGATGGCCGGGGAGCTGTTTTTT. Translating gives CASRSPMAGELFF.

This clonotype came up many times. V usage is TRBV6-1 and J usage is TRBJ2-7; D uncertain. CDR1 MNHNS and CDR2 SASEGT come from the germline V gene. The germline V and J ends were trimmed by 1 base and 3 bases, with 7 bases remaining between them. The CDR3 runs 13 residues. CDR3 amino acids: CASSEGDLYEQYF. CDR3 DNA sequence: TGTGCCAGCAGTGAAGGAGACCTCTACGAGCAGTACTTC.

A note on this clonotype: One base separates it from a far larger clone, so it is likely a read error. The chain links TRBV7-6 to TRBJ1-5; D gene ambiguous. Germline CDR1 is SGHVS and CDR2 is FNYEAQ. CDR3 size: 12 residues. CDR3 in DNA: TGTGCCAGCAGCTTGGCGGGTCAGCCCAAGCATTTT. Its translation is CASSLAGQPKHF.

On this clonotype itself: One end of the junction does not line up with germline, which may come from a read error. The chain uses TRBV9 and TRBJ2-5, with TRBD2 matching over 7 bases. Per the germline V gene, CDR1 is SGDLS and CDR2 is YYNGEE. This CDR3 contains 14 residues. The CDR3: CSSSVSGLQETQYF. In DNA form, the CDR3 reads TGTTCCAGCAGCGTTAGCGGGCTTCAAGAGACCCAGTACTTC.

The rearrangement uses TRBV7-8 and TRBJ2-5; 7 bases are a match to TRBD1. The CDR3 runs to 16 residues. Germline CDR1 and CDR2: SGHVS and FQNEAQ. V shed 5 bases, J shed 5 bases, and the junction held 14 bases outside the gene matches. The CDR3 is CASSPAWTGEGETQYF. CDR3 DNA: TGTGCCAGCAGCCCCGCCTGGACAGGAGAAGGGGAGACCCAGTACTTC.

This clonotype came up a few times. This chain uses TRBV18 with TRBJ2-7, with 9 bases matching TRBD1. Germline lookup yields CDR1 KGHSH and CDR2 LQKENI. There are 15 residues in the CDR3. V trimming: 1 base; J trimming: 3 bases; junction bases outside the gene matches: 4. The CDR3 bases are TGTGCCAGCTCACCACTTAGGGACAGGGACTACGAGCAGTACTTC. Its translation is CASSPLRDRDYEQYF.

This clonotype has a count of ten or more. This chain links TRBV5-6 with TRBJ1-5; no definite D call. Trimming cost V 5 bases and J 7 bases, with 16 bases left between them. This CDR3 contains 14 residues. Looked up from germline, CDR1 is SGHDT and CDR2 is YYEEEE. DNA of the CDR3: TGTGCCAGCAGTCGGGGTCGGGCGGGCCAGCCCCAGCATTTT. Translation gives CASSRGRAGQPQHF.

V is TRBV7-6 and J is TRBJ1-5; D is uncertain. The CDR3 contains 15 residues. Trimming left V 6 bases short and J 3 bases short, with 15 bases between. Germline V gene sequence: CDR1 SGHVS, CDR2 FNYEAQ. The CDR3 sequence: CASSMYGDINQPQHF. In DNA form, the CDR3 reads TGTGCCAGCAGTATGTACGGTGATATCAATCAGCCCCAGCATTTT.

This sequence joins TRBV20-1 and TRBJ1-4; D remains unclear. CDR3 size: 13 residues. Trimming shortened V by 0 bases and J by 7 bases, and 9 bases separated the two germline ends. The germline V gene encodes CDR1 DFQATT and CDR2 SNEGSKA (reference sequence). The chain's CDR3 is CSARDRRIEKLFF. The CDR3 DNA reads as TGCAGTGCTAGAGATCGTCGAATTGAAAAACTGTTTTTT.

The CDR3 loop reads CASSLDGTGVNTDTQYF. The CDR3 DNA is TGCGCCAGCAGCTTGGATGGGACAGGCGTTAACACAGATACGCAGTATTTT. The chain joins TRBV5-1 to TRBJ2-3, with 8 nucleotides matching TRBD1. The germline CDR1 and CDR2 sequences are SGHRS and YFSETQ. The CDR3 runs 17 residues. The J segment lost 2 bases and the V segment lost 0 bases, leaving 8 bases of the junction unmatched.

This clonotype came up a few times. The chain has TRBV6-1 and TRBJ2-5; D gene unclear. CDR1 and CDR2 (germline): MNHNS, SASEGT. V was clipped by 2 bases and J by 2 bases, with 6 bases between them. The CDR3 covers 13 residues. CDR3 amino acids: CASSEMWQETQYF. As DNA, the CDR3 is TGTGCCAGCAGTGAAATGTGGCAAGAGACCCAGTACTTC.

The chain has TRBV4-1 and TRBJ2-3; the match to TRBD1 covers 8 bases. This CDR3 has 16 residues. J gave up 5 bases and V 0 bases, and 7 bases lay outside the gene matches. In germline, CDR1 is MGHRA, CDR2 YSYEKL. DNA of the CDR3: TGCGCCAGCAGCCAAGATCCAACAGGGGGTGTAGATACGCAGTATTTT. Translation gives CASSQDPTGGVDTQYF.

This clonotype occurred a few times. The chain uses TRBV7-2 and TRBJ1-2; 7 nucleotides match TRBD1. Germline CDR1 is SGHTA and CDR2 is FQGNSA. This CDR3 has 15 residues. V was clipped by 1 base and J by 2 bases; unmatched bases: 4. CDR3 sequence: CASSLVTGINYGYTF. CDR3 coding DNA: TGTGCCAGCAGCTTAGTGACAGGGATAAACTATGGCTACACCTTC.

This clonotype occurred a few times. This sequence joins TRBV12-3 or TRBV12-4 and TRBJ1-1, with D unresolved. With 6 bases removed from V and 0 bases from J, the gap between germline ends came to 5 bases. The CDR3 runs to 12 residues. The CDR3 DNA is TGTGCCAGCAGGTTGATGAACACTGAAGCTTTCTTT. Its protein is CASRLMNTEAFF.

This clonotype was counted a single time. An end of the junction differs from the germline gene, which may be a read error. This chain joins TRBV5-4 and TRBJ1-6, with D possibly TRBD1 on 5 matching bases. This CDR3 has 14 residues. Germline CDR1 SGHNT, CDR2 YYREEE (reference sequence). Written as DNA, the CDR3 is TGTGCCAGCAGCCCCCCCGGGACCGGAGAGGTCCTCCGCTTT. Its translation: CASSPPGTGEVLRF.

This clonotype was found many times. V gene TRBV5-1 combines with J gene TRBJ2-2; possible D gene TRBD1, 5 bases. CDR1 is SGHRS, CDR2 YFSETQ, per germline. Trimming stripped 5 bases from V and 2 bases from J, with 13 bases between. The CDR3 sequence is 15 residues long. CDR3 DNA sequence: TGCGCCAGCAGAGGGGCAGGGATTAACACCGGGGAGCTGTTTTTT. This sequence encodes CASRGAGINTGELFF.

The genes are TRBV20-1 and TRBJ2-5; 7 positions agree with TRBD2. The CDR3 is 14 amino acids. CDR1 DFQATT and CDR2 SNEGSKA come from the germline V gene (reference sequence). The trim removed 2 bases at V and 5 bases at J, leaving 8 bases unmatched. The CDR3 reads CSARIVRGRETQYF. The CDR3 DNA follows: TGCAGTGCTAGAATTGTGCGGGGGAGGGAGACCCAGTACTTC.

This clonotype was recorded once. The rearrangement joins TRBV5-4 to TRBJ1-1; D remains ambiguous. The CDR3 sequence is 12 residues long. V was clipped by 4 bases and J by 5 bases, with 9 bases between them. Germline V gene data show CDR1 as SGHNT and CDR2 as YYREEE (reference sequence). CDR3: CASSTLFTEAFF. In DNA, the CDR3 is TGTGCCAGCAGCACCCTGTTTACTGAAGCTTTCTTT.

This clonotype showed up many times. The rearrangement uses TRBV7-9 and TRBJ1-1; D ambiguous. In germline, CDR1 is SEHNR, CDR2 FQNEAQ (reference sequence). This CDR3 is 13 amino acids long. V lost 5 bases and J 5 bases, leaving 12 bases between the germline ends. Here the CDR3 DNA reads TGTGCCAGCAGCCGCAGATTGGATACTGAAGCTTTCTTT. It specifies CASSRRLDTEAFF.

The chain joins TRBV2 to TRBJ1-6; no definite D call. The CDR3 length is 13 residues. Trimming removed 7 bases from V and 7 bases from J, with 11 bases in between. CDR1 and CDR2 (germline): SNHLY, FYNNEI. The DNA of the CDR3 is TGTGCCAGCACTGTGCAGGTCAATTCACCCCTCCACTTT. This codes for CASTVQVNSPLHF.

This clonotype was counted between two and nine times. This rearrangement joins TRBV7-6 to TRBJ2-7, with 12 bases matching TRBD2. The CDR3 runs 16 residues. Germline V gives CDR1 SGHVS, CDR2 FNYEAQ. The V and J ends lost 5 bases and 5 bases, in that order; junction bases with no gene match: 10. This chain's CDR3 is CASSPTSGGTGHEQYF. The CDR3 DNA sequence: TGTGCCAGCAGCCCTACTAGCGGGGGGACGGGCCACGAGCAGTACTTC.

This rearrangement joins TRBV7-2 to TRBJ2-1, with D maybe TRBD2 (7 bases). Trimming removed 6 bases at V and 10 bases at J, with 19 bases between. The CDR3 spans 14 residues. Germline lookup yields CDR1 SGHTA and CDR2 FQGNSA. The CDR3 here is CASRERGGPREQFF. CDR3 in DNA: TGTGCCAGCAGGGAGAGGGGGGGGCCTCGGGAGCAGTTCTTC.

This clonotype showed up just a few times. This chain connects TRBV7-9 to TRBJ1-4, with no clear D. Trimming pared 2 bases from V and 3 bases from J, leaving 7 bases between. In germline, CDR1 is SEHNR, CDR2 FQNEAQ (reference sequence). The CDR3 has 14 residues. In nucleotides, the CDR3 is TGTGCCAGCAGCTTACAAGGGTCTAATGAAAAACTGTTTTTT. Its protein is CASSLQGSNEKLFF.

The rearrangement links TRBV12-5 to TRBJ2-5; D not certain. V dropped 1 base and J dropped 2 bases, with 8 bases sitting between them. Germline values: CDR1 LGHNT, CDR2 FRNRAP. The CDR3 has 14 amino acids. The CDR3 sequence: CASGLGRLQETQYF. CDR3 coding DNA: TGTGCTAGTGGTTTGGGGCGTTTACAAGAGACCCAGTACTTC.